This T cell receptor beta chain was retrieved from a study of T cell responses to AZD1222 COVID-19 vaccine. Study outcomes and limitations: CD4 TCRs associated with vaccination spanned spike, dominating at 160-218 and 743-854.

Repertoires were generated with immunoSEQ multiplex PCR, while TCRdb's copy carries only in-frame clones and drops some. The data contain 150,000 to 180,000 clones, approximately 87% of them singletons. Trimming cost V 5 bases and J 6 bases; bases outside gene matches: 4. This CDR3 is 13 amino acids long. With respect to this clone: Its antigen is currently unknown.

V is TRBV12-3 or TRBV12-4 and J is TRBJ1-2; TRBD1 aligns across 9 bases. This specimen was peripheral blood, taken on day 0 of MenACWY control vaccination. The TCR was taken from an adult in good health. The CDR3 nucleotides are TGTGCCAGCAGTACGGGACAGGGTCATGGCTACACCTTC. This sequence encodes CASSTGQGHGYTF.